The 21 T cell receptor beta chains listed next were all sequenced from one sample in a study of blood T cell repertoires in COVID-19. Data came from immunoSEQ multiplex PCR; TCRdb stores just in-frame clones and leaves some out. Here the sample spans approximately 120,000 clones, around 89% being singletons. The specimen was peripheral blood. All receptors derive from a human donor in a cohort sampled during active COVID-19.

The chain combines TRBV4-1 with TRBJ1-6; the D gene is possibly TRBD1 (6 bases). Germline V gene data show CDR1 as MGHRA and CDR2 as YSYEKL. The CDR3 is made up of 15 amino acids. V lost 1 base and J 7 bases, leaving 11 bases between the germline ends. The chain's CDR3 is CASSQGGQQNSPLHF. The CDR3 DNA sequence: TGCGCCAGCAGCCAAGGTGGACAGCAAAATTCACCCCTCCACTTT.

The V call is TRBV24-1, the J call TRBJ2-1; 10 bases agree with TRBD2. CDR3 length: 20 residues. Per the germline V gene, CDR1 is KGHDR and CDR2 is SFDVKD. Trimming took 2 bases from V and 0 from J; bases not matched to a gene: 12. The CDR3 here is CATSDSGSSGRIPSYNEQFF. CDR3 DNA: TGTGCCACCAGTGATTCCGGGAGTAGCGGGAGGATCCCCTCCTACAATGAGCAGTTCTTC.

A word on this clone: Germline and junction disagree at one end, which may indicate a read error. The gene calls are TRBV4-1 and TRBJ1-5, with 7 bases identical to TRBD1. The CDR3 totals 13 residues. CDR1 MGHRA and CDR2 YSYEKL come from the germline V gene. DNA of the CDR3: TGCGCCAGCAGCCAAGCGGCCCGGGACAGCCCTATTTTT. Protein product: CASSQAARDSPIF.

The chain employs TRBV7-2 and TRBJ1-3, with 7 bases that match TRBD1. The CDR3 runs to 16 residues. Looked up from germline, CDR1 is SGHTA and CDR2 is FQGNSA. Trimming took 0 bases from V and 2 from J; bases not matched to a gene: 4. CDR3 in DNA: TGTGCCAGCAGCTTAGCAACAGGGGCCGCTGGAAACACCATATATTTT. Amino acid sequence: CASSLATGAAGNTIYF. The complete variable domain, with remaining parts taken from reference TRBV7-2 and TRBJ1-3, reads GAGVSQSPSNKVTEKGKDVELRCDPISGHTALYWYRQSLGQGLEFLIYFQGNSAPDKSGLPSDRFSAERTGGSVSTLTIQRTQQEDSAVYLCASSLATGAAGNTIYFGEGSWLTVV.

This rearrangement joins TRBV27 to TRBJ1-2; TRBD1 matches at 11 bases. The CDR3 consists of 14 residues. Losses at the gene ends were 6 bases for V and 2 bases for J; bases not matched to a gene: 2. The germline gives CDR1 MNHEY, CDR2 SMNVEV (reference sequence). Here the CDR3 reads CASRRTGGNYGYTF. The CDR3 DNA reads TGTGCCAGCAGACGGACAGGGGGCAACTATGGCTACACCTTC.

The J gene is TRBJ1-1, the V gene TRBV5-1; 7 bases match TRBD1. The V segment lost 1 base and the J segment 5 bases; nucleotides outside the gene matches: 8. The CDR3 sequence is 15 residues long. Germline loops: CDR1 SGHRS, CDR2 YFSETQ. The CDR3 DNA is TGCGCCAGCAGCTTGAGTGGAGGGGGCTTTACTGAAGCTTTCTTT. Translation: CASSLSGGGFTEAFF. Based on the CDR3 plus reference TRBV5-1 and TRBJ1-1, the full variable domain is KAGVTQTPRYLIKTRGQQVTLSCSPISGHRSVSWYQQTPGQGLQFLFEYFSETQRNKGNFPGRFSGRQFSNSRSEMNVSTLELGDSALYLCASSLSGGGFTEAFFGQGTRLTVV.

CDR3 region: CASSIPMGGVYGYTF. The CDR3, as DNA: TGTGCCAGCAGTATCCCTATGGGAGGAGTTTATGGCTACACCTTC. J is TRBJ1-2 and V is TRBV28; D is undetermined. V was trimmed by 5 bases and J by 5 bases, leaving 18 bases between them. The germline V gene has CDR1 MDHEN and CDR2 SYDVKM. The CDR3 extends over 15 amino acids.

This rearrangement joins TRBV2 to TRBJ1-4; D not resolved. Trimming cost V 2 bases and J 7 bases, with 11 bases left between them. CDR1 SNHLY and CDR2 FYNNEI come from the germline V gene. CDR3 length: 14 residues. The CDR3: CASSELGVGEKLFF. The CDR3 DNA reads as TGTGCCAGCAGTGAATTGGGAGTCGGTGAAAAACTGTTTTTT.

The CDR3 loop reads CASSKGQGGNSPLHF. The DNA of the CDR3 is TGCGCCAGCAGCAAAGGACAGGGAGGTAATTCACCCCTCCACTTT. V is TRBV5-1 and J is TRBJ1-6; TRBD1 agrees at 8 bases. Trimming cost V 4 bases and J 6 bases; bases outside gene matches: 6. Germline CDR1 reads SGHRS; CDR2 reads YFSETQ. The CDR3 totals 15 residues.

This clone was seen once. V gene TRBV2 combines with J gene TRBJ2-4, with D hard to call. Deletions cut 6 bases from V and 0 bases from J, with 12 bases between. Germline-derived CDR1 and CDR2 are SNHLY and FYNNEI. CDR3 size: 15 residues. CDR3 coding DNA: TGTGCCAGCAGCAATACAGAATTAGCCAAAAACATTCAGTACTTC. Amino acids: CASSNTELAKNIQYF.

The table lists this clone with a count of one. The chain has TRBV11-3 and TRBJ1-2, with D uncertain. This CDR3 spans 14 amino acids. CDR1 is SGHNT, CDR2 YENEEA, per germline. Trimming stripped 0 bases from V and 6 bases from J, with 11 bases between. The DNA of the CDR3 is TGTGCCAGCAGCTTAGATCGGGGTATCGATGGCTACACCTTC. Residues: CASSLDRGIDGYTF.

V and J are TRBV28 and TRBJ2-7; D might be TRBD1 (6 bases). Germline-derived CDR1 and CDR2 are MDHEN and SYDVKM. Trimming removed 4 bases from V and 6 bases from J, with 13 bases in between. The CDR3 sequence is 13 residues long. CDR3 nucleotides: TGTGCCAGCAGTTACAGGGCCCATTTCGAGCAGTACTTC. This translates into CASSYRAHFEQYF.

This sequence joins TRBV5-1 and TRBJ1-1; unclear D gene. The CDR3 consists of 15 residues. V was clipped by 3 bases and J by 2 bases, with 14 bases between them. CDR1 is SGHRS, CDR2 YFSETQ, per germline. For the CDR3, the DNA is TGCGCCAGCAGCTCGGGGATCCGCCTAAACACTGAAGCTTTCTTT. It translates to CASSSGIRLNTEAFF.

This clone was recorded once. The CDR3 coding sequence is TGTGCCAGCTCACCAGTGGCAGGGGATATAGGTTCACCCCTCCACTTT. Its translation is CASSPVAGDIGSPLHF. The chain joins TRBV18 to TRBJ1-6, with D possibly matching TRBD1 (6 bases). Germline values: CDR1 KGHSH, CDR2 LQKENI. CDR3 size: 16 residues. The ends were cut back, 2 bases at V and 9 bases at J, with 17 bases in the middle.

The chain has TRBV5-5 and TRBJ1-1; D might be TRBD1 (6 bases). V was trimmed by 0 bases and J by 4 bases, leaving 13 bases between them. The CDR3 length is 15 residues. CDR1 and CDR2 from the germline V gene are SGHKS and YYEKEE (reference sequence). The CDR3 DNA sequence: TGTGCCAGCAGCTTGGCGGCAGGGGTAGGCACTGAAGCTTTCTTT. Its translation is CASSLAAGVGTEAFF.

The CDR3 loop reads CASSLQLAGGLQTQYF. The CDR3 DNA is TGTGCCAGCAGCCTACAGCTAGCGGGGGGGCTGCAGACCCAGTACTTC. The chain is built from TRBV7-2 and TRBJ2-5; 12 bases are a match to TRBD2. The junction had 10 bases not matched to a gene; V was cut back by 5 bases and J by 6 bases. CDR1 and CDR2 from the germline V gene are SGHTA and FQGNSA. The CDR3 covers 16 residues.

The gene calls are TRBV5-6 and TRBJ2-1; 8 nucleotides agree with TRBD1. This CDR3 spans 13 amino acids. Unmatched junction bases numbered 1, after V lost 0 bases and J lost 8 bases. CDR1 and CDR2 (germline): SGHDT, YYEEEE. CDR3 residues: CASSLEQGDEQFF. The CDR3 DNA sequence: TGTGCCAGCAGCTTGGAACAGGGGGATGAGCAGTTCTTC.

The chain has TRBV19 and TRBJ2-5, with D maybe TRBD2 (5 bases). CDR1 LNHDA and CDR2 SQIVND come from the germline V gene (reference sequence). CDR3 length: 14 amino acids. The V and J ends lost 6 bases and 1 base respectively, with 12 bases between them. This CDR3 is CASRRAGLQETQYF. The CDR3 DNA reads as TGTGCCAGTAGGAGGGCGGGCCTCCAAGAGACCCAGTACTTC.

Written as DNA, the CDR3 is TGCGCCAGCAGCTTGGGCAGCGCGAACACCGGGGAGCTGTTTTTT. Translated: CASSLGSANTGELFF. V and J are TRBV5-1 and TRBJ2-2; D gene uncertain. CDR1 is SGHRS and CDR2 is YFSETQ in the germline V gene. The CDR3 contains 15 residues. Trimming took off 0 bases at V and 0 bases at J, with 6 bases between the two ends.

This chain links TRBV3-1 (or the pseudogene TRBV3-2) with TRBJ2-3; no clear D gene. The CDR3 sequence is 17 residues long. CDR1 and CDR2 (germline): LGHDT, YNNKEL (reference sequence). Trimming removed 4 bases from V and 0 bases from J, with 17 bases in between. CDR3 sequence: CASSRQEVLPSTDTQYF. In DNA form, the CDR3 reads TGTGCCAGCAGCCGCCAAGAGGTCCTCCCTAGCACAGATACGCAGTATTTT.

Concerning this clone itself: The same CDR3 is also encoded by other DNA sequences in this sample. The rearrangement links TRBV9 to TRBJ2-1, with 9 bases identical to TRBD2. Per germline, CDR1 SGDLS and CDR2 YYNGEE. V dropped 0 bases and J dropped 4; count of bases not matched to a gene: 5. The CDR3 length is 16 residues. The CDR3 coding sequence is TGTGCCAGCAGCGTAGATCGGCGGGGGGGTTACAATGAGCAGTTCTTC. This gives the protein CASSVDRRGGYNEQFF.